The T cell receptor beta chain under discussion was sequenced for a study of T cells in Graves' hyperthyroidism and ophthalmopathy. CDR3 length: 24 amino acids. From germline, CDR1 is SGHRS and CDR2 YFSETQ. V shed 2 bases, J shed 0 bases, and the junction held 25 bases outside the gene matches. Using RNA transcripts as the source, TCR beta CDR3 regions were amplified. When the TCR CDR3 underwent first-round RT-PCR, the HTBI primer set was used. TCRdb passed the multiplex PCR reads through MiXCR, listing each CDR3 protein once. Of fewer than 450,000 distinct CDR3 sequences listed, roughly 17% are singletons.

The chain employs TRBV5-1 and TRBJ2-1; 11 nucleotides align to TRBD2. Sequenced material: blood. This clonotype originated in a woman between 25 and 40 years old with Graves' hyperthyroidism that later progressed to Graves' ophthalmopathy. This chain's CDR3 is CASSFIGPRGASGRPPSSYNEQFF. CDR3 nucleotide sequence: TGCGCCAGCAGCTTTATAGGGCCTAGGGGCGCTAGCGGGAGGCCTCCCAGCTCCTACAATGAGCAGTTCTTC.